What follows is one T cell receptor beta chain and its context. Per the germline V gene, CDR1 is MNHEY and CDR2 is SVGAGI. V dropped 6 bases and J dropped 5; count of bases not matched to a gene: 9. The CDR3 runs to 15 residues. The sample belongs to a study of blood T cell repertoires in COVID-19. On the study more broadly: Spain, Italy and the United States supplied samples that represented acute and convalescent COVID-19.

Under the authors' procedure: From reference gene primer amplification, estimates of nucleated cell counts were derived. The data were produced by immunoSEQ multiplex PCR, yet TCRdb's version contains in-frame clones alone and is incomplete. Clone size and V and J calls were adopted from that table, with D and trimming inferred from the DNA. The sample carries some 140,000 clones, around 80% recorded once. Material for sequencing was peripheral blood. This receptor was obtained from a man in his fifties or sixties with acute or convalescent COVID-19. The rearrangement links TRBV6-5 to TRBJ2-2; 7 nucleotides align to TRBD2. The CDR3 loop reads CASSKSGGATGELFF. As DNA, the CDR3 is TGTGCCAGCAGCAAATCGGGGGGAGCGACCGGGGAGCTGTTTTTT.